These 18 T cell receptor beta chains were sequenced from one sample in a study of OX40 agonist ivuxolimab in advanced cancers. The protocol was immunoSEQ multiplex PCR, while the TCRdb copy is restricted to in-frame clones and leaves out a portion. The data hold approximately 89,000 clones, with approximately 90% observed a single time. The sample here was CD4+ or CD8+ T cells sorted from blood, taken in a trial of the OX40 agonist ivuxolimab. The receptors were sampled from an adult with an advanced solid tumor such as melanoma, head and neck, liver or kidney cancer.

The chain uses TRBV7-2 and TRBJ2-3, with D uncertain. The V end was cut by 1 base, the J end by 14 bases, with 13 bases between. Per germline, CDR1 SGHTA and CDR2 FQGNSA. This CDR3 has 12 amino acids. The CDR3 nucleotides read TGTGCCAGCAGCTTAGATCTCAGCCCGGGGTATTTT. Its protein is CASSLDLSPGYF.

The chain has TRBV11-2 and TRBJ1-6; 9 positions match TRBD1. CDR1 SGHAT and CDR2 FQNNGV come from the germline V gene. CDR3 length equals 16 residues. Trimming at V came to 2 bases and at J to 9 bases, leaving 8 bases not matched to a gene. The CDR3, as DNA: TGTGCCAGCAGCTTACAGTGGGGACAGGGAGTTTCACCCCTCCACTTT. Translating it yields CASSLQWGQGVSPLHF.

The chain couples TRBV7-2 to TRBJ1-2; perhaps TRBD1 as D (5 bases). V was shortened by 6 bases and J by 2 bases, with 10 bases between the two germline ends. CDR1 is SGHTA and CDR2 is FQGNSA in the germline V gene. This CDR3 is 13 amino acids long. CDR3 residues: CASSWGRNYGYTF. CDR3 nucleotides: TGTGCCAGCAGTTGGGGGAGAAACTATGGCTACACCTTC.

V gene TRBV30 combines with J gene TRBJ2-5; D could derive from TRBD1 or TRBD2 (7 bases each). The V gene's germline CDR1 is GTSNPN and CDR2 SVGIG (reference sequence). The CDR3 contains 13 residues. Trimming removed 2 bases at V and 6 bases at J, with 13 bases between. The CDR3 protein is CAWSRQGGQTQYF. The CDR3, as DNA: TGTGCCTGGAGTCGACAGGGAGGGCAGACCCAGTACTTC.

The chain employs TRBV7-9 and TRBJ1-5; D call uncertain. Germline V lookup: CDR1 SEHNR, CDR2 FQNEAQ (reference sequence). The CDR3 covers 15 residues. Deletions cut 1 base from V and 2 bases from J, with 9 bases between. CDR3 protein: CASSLGENGNQPQHF. Here the CDR3 DNA reads TGTGCCAGCAGCTTAGGGGAGAATGGCAATCAGCCCCAGCATTTT.

V usage is TRBV10-3 and J usage is TRBJ1-3, with D possibly being TRBD1 (6 bases). The V gene's germline CDR1 is ENHRY and CDR2 SYGVKD. The CDR3 has 17 amino acids. V lost 2 bases to trimming and J lost 2 bases, with 16 bases between them. The CDR3 nucleotides read TGTGCCATCAGTGAGAATACGCCAGGGGTGACTGGAAACACCATATATTTT. It is translated as CAISENTPGVTGNTIYF.

The chain combines TRBV9 with TRBJ2-2; 11 bases line up with TRBD1. With 4 bases clipped from V and 6 bases from J, the junction kept 5 bases outside the gene matches. CDR1 and CDR2 (germline): SGDLS, YYNGEE. The CDR3 totals 15 residues. The CDR3 nucleotides read TGTGCCAGCAGCCCCCGGGACAGGGGGGCCGGGGAGCTGTTTTTT. Its protein product is CASSPRDRGAGELFF.

V gene TRBV29-1 combines with J gene TRBJ1-2; 8 nucleotides line up with TRBD1. The length of the CDR3 is 13 residues. Losses at the gene ends were 8 bases for V and 0 bases for J; bases not matched to a gene: 5. Germline assignment: CDR1 SQVTM and CDR2 ANQGSEA. This chain's CDR3 is CSYRTGSNYGYTF. In nucleotides, the CDR3 is TGCAGCTACAGGACAGGGTCTAACTATGGCTACACCTTC.

This clone occurred once. The chain carries TRBV18 and TRBJ2-7, with 9 bases matching TRBD1. Germline CDR1 KGHSH, CDR2 LQKENI. This CDR3 is 17 amino acids long. Trimming took 4 bases from V and 3 from J; bases not matched to a gene: 13. In DNA form, the CDR3 reads TGTGCCAGCTCACTCCGAGGGTACGACAGGGGGAACTACGAGCAGTACTTC. This codes for CASSLRGYDRGNYEQYF.

The chain carries TRBV2 and TRBJ2-2; 8 bases align to TRBD1. CDR1 is SNHLY and CDR2 is FYNNEI in the germline V gene. V gave up 3 bases and J gave up 3 bases; unmatched junction bases: 3. This CDR3 region has 15 residues. The CDR3 spells CASSEQGADTGELFF. The CDR3 nucleotides read TGTGCCAGCAGTGAGCAGGGGGCAGACACCGGGGAGCTGTTTTTT.

The rearrangement links TRBV28 to TRBJ2-1; 14 bases map to TRBD2. This CDR3 contains 14 residues. With 7 bases clipped from V and 9 bases from J, the junction kept 5 bases outside the gene matches. CDR1 and CDR2 (germline): MDHEN, SYDVKM. CDR3 in DNA: TGTGCCAGCACAACGGGACTAGCGGGGGTTGAGCAGTTCTTC. It yields the protein CASTTGLAGVEQFF.

The V call is TRBV6-6, the J call TRBJ2-3; no firm D call. The length of the CDR3 is 12 residues. V was clipped by 5 bases and J by 2 bases, with 5 bases between them. CDR1 and CDR2 from the germline V gene are MNHNY and SVGAGI (reference sequence). The CDR3 is CASSRVTDTQYF. The CDR3 DNA follows: TGTGCCAGCAGTCGTGTCACAGATACGCAGTATTTT.

The J gene is TRBJ1-1, the V gene TRBV5-6, with 7 bases aligning to TRBD1. Trimming cost V 3 bases and J 2 bases; bases outside gene matches: 10. Germline V gene lookup returns CDR1 SGHDT and CDR2 YYEEEE. The CDR3 contains 16 residues. CDR3 region: CASSYFQGQTNTEAFF. The CDR3 DNA is TGTGCCAGCAGCTACTTTCAGGGACAGACAAACACTGAAGCTTTCTTT.

This chain connects TRBV29-1 to TRBJ1-2, with 7 bases lining up with TRBD1. The CDR3 covers 14 residues. Germline V gene lookup returns CDR1 SQVTM and CDR2 ANQGSEA. CDR3 sequence: CREIQGTRIYGYTF. DNA for the CDR3: TGCAGGGAGATACAGGGGACTAGGATCTATGGCTACACCTTC.

The V and J genes are TRBV14 and TRBJ2-1; the D call may be TRBD1 or TRBD2 (5 bases each). The CDR3 is 16 amino acids. Trimming took 4 bases from V and 0 from J, leaving 13 bases between them. Per the germline V gene, CDR1 is SGHDN and CDR2 is FVKESK. The CDR3 sequence: CASSPRAGSSYNEQFF. In DNA form, the CDR3 reads TGTGCCAGCAGCCCTCGGGCAGGGAGCTCCTACAATGAGCAGTTCTTC. Full variable domain (rest looked up from reference TRBV14 and TRBJ2-1): EAGVTQFPSHSVIEKGQTVTLRCDPISGHDNLYWYRRVMGKEIKFLLHFVKESKQDESGMPNNRFLAERTGGTYSTLKVQPAELEDSGVYFCASSPRAGSSYNEQFFGPGTRLTVL.

V and J are TRBV5-5 and TRBJ1-2; no clear D gene. The V and J ends lost 2 bases and 6 bases respectively, with 8 bases between them. Per germline, CDR1 SGHKS and CDR2 YYEKEE (reference sequence). This CDR3 has 12 residues. The CDR3 sequence is CASSFLQDGYTF. CDR3 DNA sequence: TGTGCCAGCAGCTTTCTGCAGGATGGCTACACCTTC.

The chain joins TRBV6-1 to TRBJ2-7, with D hard to call. CDR3 size: 12 residues. V was clipped by 5 bases and J by 2 bases, with 7 bases between them. The germline gives CDR1 MNHNS, CDR2 SASEGT. DNA for the CDR3: TGTGCCAGCAGTTCCCAAGCCTACGAGCAGTACTTC. This codes for CASSSQAYEQYF.

The gene calls are TRBV11-2 and TRBJ1-2; D is possibly TRBD1 (5 bases). Trimming pared 3 bases from V and 8 bases from J, leaving 13 bases between. The germline gives CDR1 SGHAT, CDR2 FQNNGV. The CDR3 is 13 residues long. In DNA, the CDR3 is TGTGCCAGCAGCTTGGGGCAGCTGGCCGGCTACACCTTC. Translation gives CASSLGQLAGYTF. Looking up the rest from reference TRBV11-2 and TRBJ1-2 gives the full variable domain: EAGVAQSPRYKIIEKRQSVAFWCNPISGHATLYWYQQILGQGPKLLIQFQNNGVVDDSQLPKDRFSAERLKGVDSTLKIQPAKLEDSAVYLCASSLGQLAGYTFGSGTRLTVV.